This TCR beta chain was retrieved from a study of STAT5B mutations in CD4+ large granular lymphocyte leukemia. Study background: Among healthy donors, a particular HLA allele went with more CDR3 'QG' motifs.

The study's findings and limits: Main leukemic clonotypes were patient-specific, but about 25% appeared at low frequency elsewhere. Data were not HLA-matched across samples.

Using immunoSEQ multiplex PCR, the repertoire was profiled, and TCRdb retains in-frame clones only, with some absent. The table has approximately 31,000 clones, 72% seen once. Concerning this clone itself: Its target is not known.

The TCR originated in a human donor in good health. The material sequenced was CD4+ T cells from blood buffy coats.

CDR3 sequence (DNA): TGTGCCAGCTCACCCTACAGCCCTAACTATGGCTACACCTTC. Its protein product is CASSPYSPNYGYTF. This chain joins TRBV18 and TRBJ1-2; the D is unclear. CDR3 length equals 14 residues. Trimming pared 3 bases from V and 0 bases from J, leaving 8 bases between. Germline V gene lookup returns CDR1 KGHSH and CDR2 LQKENI. The full variable domain, completed using reference TRBV18 and TRBJ1-2, is NAGVMQNPRHLVRRRGQEARLRCSPMKGHSHVYWYRQLPEEGLKFMVYLQKENIIDESGMPKERFSAEFPKEGPSILRIQQVVRGDSAAYFCASSPYSPNYGYTFGSGTRLTVV.